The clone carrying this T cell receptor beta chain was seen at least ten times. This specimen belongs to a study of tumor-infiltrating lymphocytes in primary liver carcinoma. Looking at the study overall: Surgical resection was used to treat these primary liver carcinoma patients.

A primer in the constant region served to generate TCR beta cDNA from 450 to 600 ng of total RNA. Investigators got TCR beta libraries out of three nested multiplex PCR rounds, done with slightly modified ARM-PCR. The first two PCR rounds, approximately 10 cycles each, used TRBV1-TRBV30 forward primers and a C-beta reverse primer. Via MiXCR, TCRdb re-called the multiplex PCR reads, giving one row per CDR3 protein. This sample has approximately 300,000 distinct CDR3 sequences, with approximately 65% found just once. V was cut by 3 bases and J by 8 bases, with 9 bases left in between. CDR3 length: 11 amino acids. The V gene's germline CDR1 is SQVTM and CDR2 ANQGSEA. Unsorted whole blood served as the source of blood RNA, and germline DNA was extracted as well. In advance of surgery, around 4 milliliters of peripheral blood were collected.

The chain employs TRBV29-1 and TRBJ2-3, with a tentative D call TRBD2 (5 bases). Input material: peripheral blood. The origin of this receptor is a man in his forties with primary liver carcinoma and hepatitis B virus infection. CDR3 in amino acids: CSVEHGVTQYF. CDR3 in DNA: TGCAGCGTTGAGCACGGGGTTACGCAGTATTTT.